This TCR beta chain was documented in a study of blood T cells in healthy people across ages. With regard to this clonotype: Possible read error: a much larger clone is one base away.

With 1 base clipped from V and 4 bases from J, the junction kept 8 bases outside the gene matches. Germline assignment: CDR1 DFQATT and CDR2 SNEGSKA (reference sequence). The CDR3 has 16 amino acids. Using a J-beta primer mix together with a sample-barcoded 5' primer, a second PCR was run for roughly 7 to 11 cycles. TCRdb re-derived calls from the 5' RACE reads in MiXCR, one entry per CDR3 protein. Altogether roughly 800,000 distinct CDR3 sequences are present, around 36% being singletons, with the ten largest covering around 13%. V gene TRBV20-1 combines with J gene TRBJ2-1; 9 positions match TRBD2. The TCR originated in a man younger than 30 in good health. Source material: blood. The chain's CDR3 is CSARGERGALYNEQFF. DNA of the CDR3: TGCAGTGCTAGAGGGGAGCGGGGGGCCCTTTACAATGAGCAGTTCTTC.